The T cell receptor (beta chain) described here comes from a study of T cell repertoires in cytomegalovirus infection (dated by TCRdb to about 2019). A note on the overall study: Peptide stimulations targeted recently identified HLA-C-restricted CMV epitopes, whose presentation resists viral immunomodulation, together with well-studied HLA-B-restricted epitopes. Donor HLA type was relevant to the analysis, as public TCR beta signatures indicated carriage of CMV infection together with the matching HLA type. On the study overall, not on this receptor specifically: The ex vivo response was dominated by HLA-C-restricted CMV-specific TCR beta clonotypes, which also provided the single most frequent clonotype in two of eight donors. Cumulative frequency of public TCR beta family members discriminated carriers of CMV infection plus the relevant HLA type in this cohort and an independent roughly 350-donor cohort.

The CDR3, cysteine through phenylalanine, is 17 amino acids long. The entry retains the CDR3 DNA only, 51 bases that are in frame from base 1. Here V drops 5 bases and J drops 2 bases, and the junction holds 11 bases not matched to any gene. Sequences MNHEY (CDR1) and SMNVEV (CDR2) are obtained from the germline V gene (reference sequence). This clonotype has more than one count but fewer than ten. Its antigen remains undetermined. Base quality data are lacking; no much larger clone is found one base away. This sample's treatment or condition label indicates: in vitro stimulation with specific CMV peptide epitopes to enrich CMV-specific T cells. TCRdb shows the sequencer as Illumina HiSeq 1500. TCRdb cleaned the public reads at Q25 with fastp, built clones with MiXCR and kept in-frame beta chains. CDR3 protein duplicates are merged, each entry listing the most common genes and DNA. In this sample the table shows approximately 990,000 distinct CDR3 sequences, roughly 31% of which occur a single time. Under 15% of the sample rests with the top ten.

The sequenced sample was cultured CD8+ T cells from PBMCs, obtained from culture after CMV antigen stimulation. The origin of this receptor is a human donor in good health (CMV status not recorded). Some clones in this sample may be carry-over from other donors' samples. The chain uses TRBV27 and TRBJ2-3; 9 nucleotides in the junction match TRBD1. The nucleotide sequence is TGTGCCAGCAGTCGAGCCCGCCGGGACAGGGACACAGATACGCAGTATTTT. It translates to CASSRARRDRDTDTQYF.